This T cell receptor beta chain is drawn from a study of blood T cell repertoires in COVID-19. In the authors' methods: Quantification of nucleated cells was approximated via reference gene primer amplification. Profiled with immunoSEQ multiplex PCR; TCRdb holds only in-frame clones, not every one. Clone size and the V and J calls come from that table; the DNA yielded D and trimming. The table records 85,000 to 130,000 clones, just under 95% of them present only once. This CDR3 has 15 residues. CDR1 LNHDA and CDR2 SQIVND come from the germline V gene (reference sequence). The ends lost 7 bases at V and 2 bases at J; junction bases unmatched: 10.

The sequenced sample was peripheral blood. The TCR was taken from a man aged 65-85 years with acute or convalescent COVID-19. This chain connects TRBV19 to TRBJ2-7; 8 bases agree with TRBD2. In nucleotides, the CDR3 is TGTGCCAGTACCGCAGCGGGGGCCATGACCTACGAGCAGTACTTC. It translates to CASTAAGAMTYEQYF.